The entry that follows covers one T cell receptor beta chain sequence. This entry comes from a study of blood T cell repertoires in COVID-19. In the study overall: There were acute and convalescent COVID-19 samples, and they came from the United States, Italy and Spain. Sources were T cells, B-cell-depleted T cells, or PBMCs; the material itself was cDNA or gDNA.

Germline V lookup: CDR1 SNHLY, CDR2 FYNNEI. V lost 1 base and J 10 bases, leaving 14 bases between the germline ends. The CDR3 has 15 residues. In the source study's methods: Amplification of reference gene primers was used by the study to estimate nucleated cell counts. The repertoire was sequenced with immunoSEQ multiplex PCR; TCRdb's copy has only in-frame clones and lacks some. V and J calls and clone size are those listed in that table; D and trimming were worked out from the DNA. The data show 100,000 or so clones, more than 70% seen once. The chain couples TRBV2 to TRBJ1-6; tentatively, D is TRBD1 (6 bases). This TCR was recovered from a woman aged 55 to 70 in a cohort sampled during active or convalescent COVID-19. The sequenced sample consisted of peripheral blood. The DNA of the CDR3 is TGTGCCAGCAGTGAAGAGGGGGTACCCGGGTCACCCCTCCACTTT. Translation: CASSEEGVPGSPLHF.